A selection of T cell receptor beta chains follows, all from one sample in a study of siplizumab effects on memory and regulatory T cells. Assay used: immunoSEQ multiplex PCR; TCRdb lists only in-frame clones, some missing. The sample records 100,000 or so clones, 75% to 95% being singletons. The sample taken for sequencing was CD4+ T cells sorted from blood. The origin of the receptors is a human donor in good health. Some clones in this sample may be carry-over from other donors' samples. Both conserved end residues are part of each CDR3. Each record gives: D gene, V gene, clone size, J gene, CDR3 length, CDR3 DNA, CDR3 protein. D genes are given only for firm matches. Clone size appears in some rows only: once, few, many, or a class for an expanded clone.

D: TRBD1; V: TRBV30; size: -; J: TRBJ2-3; length: 14; DNA: TGTGCCTGGGGTTCGGGACAGGGGAGAGATACGCAGTATTTT; CDR3: CAWGSGQGRDTQYF
D: TRBD2; V: TRBV28; size: once; J: TRBJ2-7; length: 15; DNA: TGTGCCACCCGGGGGGGAGCGGGCTTCTCCTACGAGCAGTACTTC; CDR3: CATRGGAGFSYEQYF
D: -; V: TRBV10-1; size: -; J: TRBJ2-7; length: 13; DNA: TGCGCCAGCATCGCAACTAAACGTTACGAGCAGTACTTC; CDR3: CASIATKRYEQYF
D: TRBD2; V: TRBV4-1; size: -; J: TRBJ2-2; length: 18; DNA: TGCGCCAGCAGCTCCAGGACTAGCGGGAGCCGGAACACCGGGGAGCTGTTTTTT; CDR3: CASSSRTSGSRNTGELFF
D: -; V: TRBV6-5; size: -; J: TRBJ2-6; length: 15; DNA: TGTGCCAGCGGACCGTGGGACGCTGGGGCCAACGTCCTGACTTTC; CDR3: CASGPWDAGANVLTF
D: TRBD2; V: TRBV2; size: -; J: TRBJ2-5; length: 14; DNA: TGTGCCAGCAGTGAACTAGCGGAACAAGAGACCCAGTACTTC; CDR3: CASSELAEQETQYF
D: TRBD1; V: TRBV9; size: -; J: TRBJ1-2; length: 14; DNA: TGTGCCAGCAGCCCTCGACAGGGATCCTATGGCTACACCTTC; CDR3: CASSPRQGSYGYTF
D: -; V: TRBV14; size: -; J: TRBJ2-2; length: 16; DNA: TGTGCCAGCAGCCGTGGCCGGGGTTACTTTCCAGGGGAGCTGTTTTTT; CDR3: CASSRGRGYFPGELFF
D: -; V: TRBV5-1; size: -; J: TRBJ2-5; length: 14; DNA: TGCGCCAGCAGCTTGGTATCGAGGCAAGAGACCCAGTACTTC; CDR3: CASSLVSRQETQYF
D: TRBD2; V: TRBV9; size: -; J: TRBJ2-5; length: 16; DNA: TGTGCCAGCAGCGTAGCTGGACTAGCGGGAGGAGAGACCCAGTACTTC; CDR3: CASSVAGLAGGETQYF
D: -; V: TRBV18; size: -; J: TRBJ1-5; length: 15; DNA: TGTGCCAGCTCACCGGGCACGGGGGCGATTCAGCCCCAGCATTTT; CDR3: CASSPGTGAIQPQHF
D: -; V: TRBV7-9; size: -; J: TRBJ2-6; length: 14; DNA: TGTGCCAGCAGCTTGGGGAGCGGGGCCAACGTCCTGACTTTC; CDR3: CASSLGSGANVLTF
D: -; V: TRBV30; size: -; J: TRBJ1-1; length: 12; DNA: TGTGCCTGGAGTAAAGTTTGGACTGAAGCTTTCTTT; CDR3: CAWSKVWTEAFF
D: TRBD1; V: TRBV4-1; size: few; J: TRBJ1-5; length: 15; DNA: TGCGCCAGCAGCCAACCGGACAGGGTTGATCAGCCCCAGCATTTT; CDR3: CASSQPDRVDQPQHF
D: -; V: TRBV27; size: -; J: TRBJ1-5; length: 15; DNA: TGTGCCAGCAGACGGTCATGGGGCCTCAATCAGCCCCAGCATTTT; CDR3: CASRRSWGLNQPQHF
D: TRBD1; V: TRBV6-5; size: -; J: TRBJ1-1; length: 15; DNA: TGTGCCAGCAGTTATAGCGGACAGGGAAGGGCTGAAGCTTTCTTT; CDR3: CASSYSGQGRAEAFF
D: TRBD2; V: TRBV9; size: -; J: TRBJ2-7; length: 16; DNA: TGTGCCAGCAGCGTAGACTCTAGCGGGAGGGCCCACGAGCAGTACTTC; CDR3: CASSVDSSGRAHEQYF
D: -; V: TRBV27; size: once; J: TRBJ2-6; length: 15; DNA: TGTGCCAGCAGTGACTTGGGGAGTGGGGCCAACGTCCTGACTTTC; CDR3: CASSDLGSGANVLTF
D: -; V: TRBV2; size: -; J: TRBJ2-1; length: 13; DNA: TGTGCCAGCAGTCCTACTAGGGACAATGAGCAGTTCTTC; CDR3: CASSPTRDNEQFF
D: TRBD2; V: TRBV9; size: -; J: TRBJ2-3; length: 16; DNA: TGTGCCAGCAGCGTAGCTGGGACTAGCGGTCCCGGTACGCAGTATTTT; CDR3: CASSVAGTSGPGTQYF
D: -; V: TRBV30; size: -; J: TRBJ2-3; length: 13; DNA: TGTGCCTGTTCAGGGGCCCTCACAGATACGCAGTATTTT; CDR3: CACSGALTDTQYF
D: -; V: TRBV6-1; size: -; J: TRBJ1-5; length: 15; DNA: TGTGCCAGCAGATTGACACGCTATAGCAATCAGCCCCAGCATTTT; CDR3: CASRLTRYSNQPQHF
D: -; V: TRBV28; size: -; J: TRBJ1-1; length: 15; DNA: TGTGCCAGCAGTTTCTCGGGGGGCCTGTACACTGAAGCTTTCTTT; CDR3: CASSFSGGLYTEAFF
D: -; V: TRBV4-1; size: -; J: TRBJ1-3; length: 14; DNA: TGCGCCAGCAGCCAAGATGTAGGGGGAAACACCATATATTTT; CDR3: CASSQDVGGNTIYF
D: TRBD2; V: TRBV5-1; size: -; J: TRBJ2-5; length: 16; DNA: TGCGCCAGCAGCTTCAGATTGACTAGCGGCCAAGAGACCCAGTACTTC; CDR3: CASSFRLTSGQETQYF
D: -; V: TRBV4-2; size: -; J: TRBJ2-2; length: 17; DNA: TGTGCCAGCAGCCAAGCCCCTGGCGGGAAGGGCACCGGGGAGCTGTTTTTT; CDR3: CASSQAPGGKGTGELFF